The 29 T cell receptor beta chains in this list originate from one sample, sequenced in a study of blood T cell repertoires in COVID-19 (TCRdb year 2020). Receptor libraries were prepared by the immunoSEQ multiplex PCR assay. The source is immuneACCESS, and TCRdb retained only in-frame sequences with V and J called. Part of the clones is not carried over; for the studies checked, unresolved V genes explain less than half of this, and the remainder is unexplained. This sample lists 100,000 to 150,000 clones; approximately 82% were detected once. Clones ranked in the top ten supply 10% to 15% of the sample. Sample: peripheral blood. The source of these receptors is a man between 60 and 70 years old with acute or convalescent COVID-19.

The chain recombines TRBV7-8 with TRBJ2-5, with 7 bases that match TRBD1. This CDR3 comprises 15 residues. Per the germline V gene, CDR1 is SGHVS and CDR2 is FQNEAQ. V was clipped by 2 bases and J by 3 bases; unmatched bases: 6. DNA for the CDR3: TGTGCCAGCAGCTTAACGACAGGGCTTGAAGAGACCCAGTACTTC. Amino acid sequence: CASSLTTGLEETQYF.

The rearrangement uses TRBV28 and TRBJ1-4; perhaps TRBD1 as D (5 bases). Trimming shortened V by 3 bases and J by 3 bases, and 11 bases separated the two germline ends. This CDR3 is 15 amino acids long. CDR1 is MDHEN, CDR2 SYDVKM, per germline. DNA of the CDR3: TGTGCCAGCAGTTTGGGGGGTGGTGCTAATGAAAAACTGTTTTTT. Its protein is CASSLGGGANEKLFF.

In nucleotides, the CDR3 is TGTGCCACCAGCAGAGATGTGGGGGCGACTATAAACTATGGCTACACCTTC. Protein product: CATSRDVGATINYGYTF. This chain connects TRBV15 to TRBJ1-2; a weak D match, TRBD1 (6 bases). Trimming pared 0 bases from V and 2 bases from J, leaving 16 bases between. This CDR3 comprises 17 residues. CDR1 and CDR2 (germline): LNHNV, YYDKDF (reference sequence).

This clone was detected a few times. The chain joins TRBV3-1 (or the pseudogene TRBV3-2) to TRBJ2-7, with 10 bases aligning to TRBD2. Trimming removed 1 base from V and 4 bases from J; junction bases left unmatched: 4. The germline V gene encodes CDR1 LGHDT and CDR2 YNNKEL (reference sequence). The CDR3 length is 15 residues. CDR3 DNA: TGTGCCAGCAGCCAAGGGGTGACTAGCGGGTACGAGCAGTACTTC. Residues: CASSQGVTSGYEQYF.

The chain carries TRBV18 and TRBJ2-1; 10 bases align to TRBD2. CDR1 is KGHSH and CDR2 is LQKENI in the germline V gene. CDR3 length: 15 amino acids. The V gene end was trimmed by 4 bases and the J gene end by 7 bases; junction bases not matched to a gene: 7. CDR3 sequence: CASSRASGRRNEQFF. CDR3 sequence (DNA): TGTGCCAGCTCACGGGCTAGCGGGAGACGGAATGAGCAGTTCTTC. Based on the CDR3 plus reference TRBV18 and TRBJ2-1, the full variable domain is NAGVMQNPRHLVRRRGQEARLRCSPMKGHSHVYWYRQLPEEGLKFMVYLQKENIIDESGMPKERFSAEFPKEGPSILRIQQVVRGDSAAYFCASSRASGRRNEQFFGPGTRLTVL.

The rearrangement links TRBV2 to TRBJ2-7, with 9 bases that match TRBD2. The CDR3 sequence is 15 residues long. Trimming removed 1 base from V and 4 bases from J; junction bases left unmatched: 5. Germline CDR1 and CDR2: SNHLY and FYNNEI. The DNA of the CDR3 is TGTGCCAGCAGTGAAGTGATAGCGGGAGTTTACGAGCAGTACTTC. Amino acids: CASSEVIAGVYEQYF.

The chain is built from TRBV6-2 or TRBV6-3 and TRBJ1-6; D gene uncertain. The CDR3 loop spans 16 amino acids. Deletions cut 6 bases from V and 0 bases from J, with 12 bases between. Germline V lookup: CDR1 MNHEY, CDR2 SVGEGT. CDR3 DNA sequence: TGTGCCAGCAGCCCTGGGCAGGTCTCCTATAATTCACCCCTCCACTTT. Translated, it gives CASSPGQVSYNSPLHF.

This chain joins TRBV2 and TRBJ2-7, with TRBD1 as a possible D gene (6 bases). Germline V gene data show CDR1 as SNHLY and CDR2 as FYNNEI. The CDR3 runs 16 residues. Trimming took off 6 bases at V and 1 base at J, with 19 bases between the two ends. The DNA of the CDR3 is TGTGCCAGCAGCGACGACCCGGACAGTGTGTCCTACGAGCAGTACTTC. Its translation: CASSDDPDSVSYEQYF.

This sequence joins TRBV19 and TRBJ2-5; 8 bases match TRBD2. The CDR3 contains 17 residues. Germline CDR1 reads LNHDA; CDR2 reads SQIVND (reference sequence). Trimming at V came to 1 base and at J to 1 base, leaving 8 bases not matched to a gene. This chain's CDR3 is CASSIGALAGFQETQYF. For the CDR3, the DNA is TGTGCCAGTAGTATAGGTGCTTTAGCGGGATTCCAAGAGACCCAGTACTTC. The full variable domain, with the rest looked up from reference TRBV19 and TRBJ2-5, is DGGITQSPKYLFRKEGQNVTLSCEQNLNHDAMYWYRQDPGQGLRLIYYSQIVNDFQKGDIAEGYSVSREKKESFPLTVTSAQKNPTAFYLCASSIGALAGFQETQYFGPGTRLLVL.

The chain links TRBV18 to TRBJ2-5; maybe TRBD1 (5 bases). Trimming stripped 0 bases from V and 4 bases from J, with 9 bases between. Germline V CDR1 and CDR2: KGHSH, LQKENI. This CDR3 contains 14 residues. The CDR3 nucleotides read TGTGCCAGCTCACCACCGGGGCAGGCAGAGACCCAGTACTTC. Translating gives CASSPPGQAETQYF.

V gene TRBV21-1 combines with J gene TRBJ2-7; the table calls TRBD2, which could not be checked here. TRBV21-1 is designated a pseudogene. The CDR3 runs to 17 residues. For the CDR3, the DNA is TGTGCCAGCAACCCCCCCGGGGGGACTAGCGAGATTTACGAGCAGTACTTC. It specifies CASNPPGGTSEIYEQYF.

V and J are TRBV28 and TRBJ1-2, with D possibly being TRBD1 (5 bases). The germline gives CDR1 MDHEN, CDR2 SYDVKM. The V and J ends lost 5 bases and 8 bases respectively, with 12 bases between them. This CDR3 comprises 12 residues. The CDR3 spells CASSEGTLGYTF. The CDR3 DNA follows: TGTGCCAGCAGTGAGGGGACTTTAGGCTACACCTTC.

This clone showed up just a few times. The gene calls are TRBV15 and TRBJ2-3, with D possibly matching TRBD2 (6 bases). V was trimmed by 0 bases and J by 0 bases, leaving 13 bases between them. The CDR3 length is 17 residues. Germline CDR1 and CDR2: LNHNV and YYDKDF (reference sequence). For the CDR3, the DNA is TGTGCCACCAGCAGAGATGGGACTGGCCCTAGCACAGATACGCAGTATTTT. Protein sequence: CATSRDGTGPSTDTQYF.

The chain links TRBV18 to TRBJ1-1; TRBD1 matches 8 bases. J was trimmed by 1 base and V by 3 bases; bases with no gene match: 4. The CDR3 runs 15 residues. CDR1 is KGHSH and CDR2 is LQKENI in the germline V gene. CDR3 residues: CASSPRTGQNTEAFF. CDR3 DNA sequence: TGTGCCAGCTCACCCAGGACAGGGCAGAACACTGAAGCTTTCTTT.

The chain recombines TRBV15 with TRBJ1-5, with a weak D call TRBD1 (6 bases). V gave up 5 bases and J gave up 5 bases, with 13 bases separating them. The CDR3 runs to 14 residues. Germline lookup yields CDR1 LNHNV and CDR2 YYDKDF (reference sequence). CDR3 DNA sequence: TGTGCCACCAGCTCTAAGTCAGGGGATCAGCCCCAGCATTTT. As protein: CATSSKSGDQPQHF.

The chain links TRBV28 to TRBJ1-2; 8 bases line up with TRBD1. Germline V gives CDR1 MDHEN, CDR2 SYDVKM. This CDR3 has 13 amino acids. J lost 5 bases, V lost 5 bases, and 4 bases had no gene match. The chain's CDR3 is CASSLTGVYGYTF. Written as DNA, the CDR3 is TGTGCCAGCAGTCTGACAGGGGTATATGGCTACACCTTC.

As concerns this clone: Within the sample, other DNA sequences also encode this same CDR3. V is TRBV5-4 and J is TRBJ2-7; 12 bases agree with TRBD2. The CDR3 length is 14 residues. The V gene's germline CDR1 is SGHNT and CDR2 YYREEE (reference sequence). V gave up 4 bases and J gave up 3 bases; unmatched junction bases: 2. The CDR3 reads CASSRTSGIYEQYF. CDR3 nucleotides: TGTGCCAGCAGCAGGACTAGCGGGATCTACGAGCAGTACTTC. Combining the CDR3 with reference TRBV5-4 and TRBJ2-7 gives the whole variable domain ETGVTQSPTHLIKTRGQQVTLRCSSQSGHNTVSWYQQALGQGPQFIFQYYREEENGRGNFPPRFSGLQFPNYSSELNVNALELDDSALYLCASSRTSGIYEQYFGPGTRLTVT.

The rearrangement joins TRBV3-1 (or the pseudogene TRBV3-2) to TRBJ2-7; 10 bases agree with TRBD2. Per the germline V gene, CDR1 is LGHDT and CDR2 is YNNKEL (reference sequence). With 6 bases clipped from V and 2 bases from J, the junction kept 7 bases outside the gene matches. The CDR3 loop spans 15 amino acids. Here the CDR3 reads CASRQTSGKPYEQYF. As DNA, the CDR3 is TGTGCCAGCAGGCAAACTAGCGGGAAACCCTACGAGCAGTACTTC.

J is TRBJ2-7 and V is TRBV5-8; TRBD1 matches 8 bases. With 4 bases clipped from V and 2 bases from J, the junction kept 8 bases outside the gene matches. The CDR3 consists of 15 residues. The germline CDR1 and CDR2 sequences are SGHTS and YDEGEE. CDR3 sequence (DNA): TGTGCCAGCAGCCCGCGGGACAGGAGAACCTACGAGCAGTACTTC. This sequence encodes CASSPRDRRTYEQYF.

The gene calls are TRBV5-8 and TRBJ2-5; no definite D call. The germline V gene has CDR1 SGHTS and CDR2 YDEGEE. The CDR3 loop spans 11 amino acids. With 4 bases removed from V and 2 bases from J, the gap between germline ends came to 3 bases. This chain's CDR3 is CASSLQETQYF. The CDR3 nucleotides are TGTGCCAGCAGCCTTCAAGAGACCCAGTACTTC.

The chain links TRBV4-1 to TRBJ2-7; 8 bases align to TRBD2. CDR3 length: 16 amino acids. The J segment lost 4 bases and the V segment lost 3 bases, leaving 11 bases of the junction unmatched. The germline V gene encodes CDR1 MGHRA and CDR2 YSYEKL. The CDR3 DNA sequence: TGCGCCAGCAGCCACCGCGTGGGACTAGGGGCTTACGAGCAGTACTTC. Encoded protein: CASSHRVGLGAYEQYF.

CDR3 amino acids: CASSVFDREDSYGYTF. The CDR3 DNA sequence: TGTGCCAGCAGCGTCTTCGACAGGGAGGACTCCTATGGCTACACCTTC. The rearrangement uses TRBV14 and TRBJ1-2; 7 nucleotides line up with TRBD1. CDR1 and CDR2 (germline): SGHDN, FVKESK. V shed 5 bases and J 4 bases; nucleotides not matched to a gene: 13. The CDR3 contains 16 residues.

V is TRBV11-2 and J is TRBJ1-1; D perhaps matches TRBD1 (5 bases). The CDR3 totals 14 residues. Germline V gene data show CDR1 as SGHAT and CDR2 as FQNNGV. Trimming removed 2 bases at V and 4 bases at J, with 11 bases between. The CDR3 sequence: CASSLSAGGTEAFF. The CDR3 nucleotides read TGTGCCAGCAGCTTATCGGCGGGGGGCACTGAAGCTTTCTTT.

The chain joins TRBV5-4 to TRBJ2-5; 7 nucleotides match TRBD1. Trimming removed 4 bases from V and 5 bases from J; junction bases left unmatched: 14. The germline CDR1 and CDR2 sequences are SGHNT and YYREEE (reference sequence). The CDR3 sequence is 16 residues long. CDR3 residues: CASSPPGQRDLETQYF. The CDR3 bases are TGTGCCAGCAGCCCCCCGGGACAGAGGGATCTCGAGACCCAGTACTTC.

The V call is TRBV14, the J call TRBJ1-1; D is perhaps TRBD1 (5 bases). The CDR3 contains 16 residues. Germline-derived CDR1 and CDR2 are SGHDN and FVKESK. The V gene lost 1 base and the J gene lost 0 bases, with 12 bases spanning the gap. CDR3 DNA: TGTGCCAGCAGCCAAGGTCAGGGATCAATGAACACTGAAGCTTTCTTT. Encoded protein: CASSQGQGSMNTEAFF. Looking up the rest from reference TRBV14 and TRBJ1-1 gives the full variable domain: EAGVTQFPSHSVIEKGQTVTLRCDPISGHDNLYWYRRVMGKEIKFLLHFVKESKQDESGMPNNRFLAERTGGTYSTLKVQPAELEDSGVYFCASSQGQGSMNTEAFFGQGTRLTVV.

The J gene is TRBJ2-3, the V gene TRBV5-1; maybe TRBD2 (5 bases). CDR3 length equals 13 residues. Germline CDR1 and CDR2: SGHRS and YFSETQ. V lost 4 bases and J 4 bases, leaving 10 bases between the germline ends. CDR3 sequence: CASSLAESDTQYF. Written as DNA, the CDR3 is TGCGCCAGCAGCCTAGCAGAGTCAGATACGCAGTATTTT. The variable domain in full, with the rest retrieved from reference TRBV5-1 and TRBJ2-3, is KAGVTQTPRYLIKTRGQQVTLSCSPISGHRSVSWYQQTPGQGLQFLFEYFSETQRNKGNFPGRFSGRQFSNSRSEMNVSTLELGDSALYLCASSLAESDTQYFGPGTRLTVL.

CDR3 sequence reads: CASSSQGGGSGANVLTF. As DNA, the CDR3 is TGTGCCAGCAGCTCCCAAGGCGGGGGCTCTGGGGCCAACGTCCTGACTTTC. The rearrangement uses TRBV5-5 and TRBJ2-6; 7 nucleotides line up with TRBD2. The CDR3 runs 17 residues. J lost 0 bases, V lost 3 bases, and 6 bases had no gene match. Per germline, CDR1 SGHKS and CDR2 YYEKEE (reference sequence).

The genes are TRBV28 and TRBJ2-3, with 8 nucleotides matching TRBD2. The CDR3 loop spans 16 amino acids. Germline V lookup: CDR1 MDHEN, CDR2 SYDVKM. Trimming at V came to 6 bases and at J to 6 bases, leaving 14 bases not matched to a gene. The chain's CDR3 is CASRPTPGLVTDTQYF. Written as DNA, the CDR3 is TGTGCCAGCAGGCCCACACCGGGACTAGTAACGGATACGCAGTATTTT.

The gene calls are TRBV4-1 and TRBJ2-1; TRBD2 aligns across 8 bases. The germline gives CDR1 MGHRA, CDR2 YSYEKL. The CDR3 is 20 residues long. J was trimmed by 0 bases and V by 3 bases; bases with no gene match: 16. CDR3: CASSHLRGSGNLGSYNEQFF. CDR3 DNA sequence: TGCGCCAGCAGCCACCTACGGGGTAGCGGGAATCTCGGCTCCTACAATGAGCAGTTCTTC.